This TCR beta chain was identified in a study of blood T cell repertoires in COVID-19. Background on the study: The origin of the acute and convalescent COVID-19 samples was the United States, Italy and Spain. Sources were T cells, B-cell-depleted T cells, or PBMCs; the material itself was cDNA or gDNA.

Per the study methods: Reference gene primer amplification gave nucleated cell count estimates. Libraries were prepared by immunoSEQ multiplex PCR; TCRdb keeps only in-frame clonotypes and omits some of them. V and J calls and clone size follow that table, whereas D and trimming were derived from the DNA. The sample consists of roughly 150,000 clones, about 80% of them appearing once. Germline CDR1 reads ENHRY; CDR2 reads SYGVKD. V gave up 6 bases and J gave up 4 bases; unmatched junction bases: 6. The CDR3 runs to 15 residues. The sequenced sample consisted of peripheral blood. The chain has TRBV10-3 and TRBJ2-2, with TRBD1 matching 9 bases. The receptor comes from a man aged 55 to 70 with acute or convalescent COVID-19. For the CDR3, the DNA is TGTGCCATCAGACTAGGGACAGGGAGCACCGGGGAGCTGTTTTTT. Amino acid sequence: CAIRLGTGSTGELFF.